The rows below give T cell receptor beta chains drawn from one sample of a study of cytomegalovirus exposure and HLA in healthy donors. Sequenced by immunoSEQ multiplex PCR; TCRdb stores in-frame clones only, minus some. In the table there are some 120,000 clones, about four fifths of which are singletons. The sequenced material came from PBMCs. Receptor source: a woman aged 18 to 35 in good health and CMV-seropositive. Each CDR3 is given with its conserved first and last residue. D genes are given only for firm matches. Not all rows give a size; the values are once, few, many and, for expanded clones, a class.

CASSPRTGGQETQYF	TGTGCCAGCAGCCCTCGGACAGGGGGACAAGAGACCCAGTACTTC	15	-	TRBD1	TRBV7-3	TRBJ2-5
CASSHQGPIRSGELFF	TGTGCCAGCAGCCACCAGGGGCCGATCCGTTCCGGGGAGCTGTTTTTT	16	-	-	TRBV7-9	TRBJ2-2
CASSRTGTSGNTIYF	TGTGCCAGCAGTCGTACAGGCACCTCTGGAAACACCATATATTTT	15	few	-	TRBV6-5	TRBJ1-3
CASTRGGSNQPQHF	TGTGCCTCAACCCGGGGGGGAAGCAATCAGCCCCAGCATTTT	14	-	-	TRBV18	TRBJ1-5
CASSVDAVSTDTQYF	TGTGCCAGCAGCGTAGATGCGGTTAGCACAGATACGCAGTATTTT	15	once	-	TRBV9	TRBJ2-3
CTSSQDYDGGNEQFF	TGCACCAGCAGCCAAGATTACGACGGAGGCAATGAGCAGTTCTTC	15	once	-	TRBV1	TRBJ2-1
CASSPTGQYYGYTF	TGCGCCAGCAGCCCTACGGGACAGTACTATGGCTACACCTTC	14	-	TRBD1	TRBV5-1	TRBJ1-2
CASSLYNEQFF	TGTGCCAGCAGCCTCTACAATGAGCAGTTCTTC	11	-	-	TRBV5-6	TRBJ2-1
CATMGGPVLPDTQYF	TGTGCCACAATGGGGGGGCCGGTCCTCCCAGATACGCAGTATTTT	15	once	-	TRBV6-5	TRBJ2-3
CASGLTLAGVEPSKNIQYF	TGTGCTAGTGGTTTGACGCTAGCGGGAGTGGAACCGAGCAAAAACATTCAGTACTTC	19	-	TRBD2	TRBV12-5	TRBJ2-4
CASGANEELFF	TGTGCGAGTGGGGCTAACGAAGAACTGTTTTTT	11	-	-	TRBV6-5	TRBJ1-4
CASSWPTGGLYEQYF	TGTGCCAGCTCGTGGCCCACAGGGGGCCTCTACGAGCAGTACTTC	15	once	TRBD1	TRBV18	TRBJ2-7
CASSISGSHYEQYF	TGTGCCAGTAGTATTTCCGGGAGTCACTACGAGCAGTACTTC	14	-	-	TRBV19	TRBJ2-7
CAKSTGYEQYF	TGCGCCAAGTCAACAGGGTATGAGCAGTACTTC	11	-	-	TRBV10-1	TRBJ2-7
CASSSGQTNTGELFF	TGTGCCAGCAGCTCGGGACAGACAAACACCGGGGAGCTGTTTTTT	15	once	TRBD1	TRBV7-9	TRBJ2-2
CASSIQGRFQETQYF	TGTGCCAGCAGCATCCAGGGGAGATTTCAAGAGACCCAGTACTTC	15	-	-	TRBV7-2	TRBJ2-5
CASSPQGAASNYGYTF	TGCGCCAGCAGCCCTCAAGGGGCGGCCTCTAACTATGGCTACACCTTC	16	once	-	TRBV4-1	TRBJ1-2
CASSLSDGTPGGETQYF	TGTGCCAGCAGCTTATCCGACGGGACTCCCGGCGGAGAGACCCAGTACTTC	17	-	-	TRBV11-1	TRBJ2-5
CASSTGHLFYEQYF	TGTGCCAGCAGTACGGGACACTTGTTCTACGAGCAGTACTTC	14	-	-	TRBV27	TRBJ2-7
CASSVEREGETQYF	TGTGCCAGCAGCGTAGAGCGGGAAGGAGAGACCCAGTACTTC	14	-	TRBD2	TRBV9	TRBJ2-5
CASSLLTGEGTEAFF	TGTGCCAGCAGCCTGCTGACTGGGGAGGGGACTGAAGCTTTCTTT	15	-	-	TRBV5-6	TRBJ1-1
CASSIVQGRSEAFF	TGTGCCAGTAGTATAGTACAGGGACGGTCTGAAGCTTTCTTT	14	-	-	TRBV19	TRBJ1-1
CASRIDRVNYPGQPQHF	TGTGCCAGCAGGATAGACAGGGTCAATTACCCCGGACAGCCCCAGCATTTT	17	once	TRBD1	TRBV2	TRBJ1-5
CASSFRTGVTEAFF	TGTGCCAGCAGCTTCAGAACAGGGGTCACTGAAGCTTTCTTT	14	-	TRBD1	TRBV7-9	TRBJ1-1
CASSTLAGGNTGELFF	TGTGCCAGCAGCACCTTAGCGGGAGGGAACACCGGGGAGCTGTTTTTT	16	few	TRBD2	TRBV7-8	TRBJ2-2
CASSRPRQGYNEQFF	TGTGCCAGCAGCCGTCCCAGACAGGGGTACAATGAGCAGTTCTTC	15	once	TRBD1	TRBV13	TRBJ2-1
CASSQEGGPNPYNEQFF	TGTGCCAGCAGCCAAGAAGGCGGGCCTAACCCCTACAATGAGCAGTTCTTC	17	-	-	TRBV14	TRBJ2-1
CAISEGTGVDGYTF	TGTGCCATCAGTGAGGGGACAGGCGTCGATGGCTACACCTTC	14	-	TRBD1	TRBV10-3	TRBJ1-2
CVSGLSEGGQGARGYTF	TGTGTCAGCGGTCTATCAGAGGGGGGACAGGGGGCGCGTGGCTACACCTTC	17	-	TRBD1	TRBV25-1	TRBJ1-2
CASSLGQGAAYSNQPQHF	TGTGCCAGCAGCTTGGGACAGGGGGCCGCTTATAGCAATCAGCCCCAGCATTTT	18	-	TRBD1	TRBV7-2	TRBJ1-5
CASSPQGNQPQHF	TGTGCCAGCAGCCCACAGGGGAATCAGCCCCAGCATTTT	13	-	TRBD1	TRBV7-9	TRBJ1-5
CASSLGSAGAGETQYF	TGTGCCAGCAGCTTAGGGTCGGCAGGGGCGGGAGAGACCCAGTACTTC	16	-	-	TRBV7-3	TRBJ2-5
CASSDPDRASSYNEQFF	TGTGCCAGCAGTGACCCGGACAGGGCAAGCTCCTACAATGAGCAGTTCTTC	17	-	TRBD1	TRBV6-4	TRBJ2-1
CASSLERIQETQYF	TGCGCCAGCAGCCTGGAGAGGATCCAAGAGACCCAGTACTTC	14	-	-	TRBV5-1	TRBJ2-5
CASSFGTSGPNEQFF	TGTGCCAGCAGCTTCGGGACTAGCGGGCCTAATGAGCAGTTCTTC	15	few	TRBD2	TRBV7-6	TRBJ2-1
CASSQDPQLEQYF	TGTGCCAGCAGCCAAGATCCACAGTTAGAGCAGTACTTC	13	-	-	TRBV14	TRBJ2-7
CASSLDRGLSYEQYF	TGCGCCAGCAGCCTTGACAGGGGGCTTTCCTACGAGCAGTACTTC	15	few	TRBD1	TRBV5-1	TRBJ2-7
CASSQDPGQGPYGYTF	TGTGCCAGCAGCCAAGACCCGGGACAGGGTCCCTATGGCTACACCTTC	16	-	TRBD1	TRBV14	TRBJ1-2
CASSLRAPLGYTF	TGTGCCAGCAGTCTCAGGGCCCCCTTGGGCTACACCTTC	13	-	-	TRBV28	TRBJ1-2
CASSLEFGAKNTEAFF	TGTGCCAGCAGCTTAGAATTTGGGGCCAAGAACACTGAAGCTTTCTTT	16	few	-	TRBV11-2	TRBJ1-1